The clone carrying this T cell receptor (beta chain) occurred once. What it recognizes is unknown. Clones were read by immunoSEQ multiplex PCR, and TCRdb kept only the in-frame ones, dropping some. Of under 120,000 clones in the sample, about 89% were seen once. No infections or other immune events were documented during collection. This sample stems from a study of identifying expanded T cells in peripheral blood. Findings of the study overall: Technical replicates showed roughly 1.2 changed clones; two weeks roughly 15; four weeks 19.

This CDR3 has 14 residues. Trimming removed 0 bases from V and 0 bases from J, with 4 bases in between. Germline CDR1 SGHDT, CDR2 YYEEEE. The sequencing sample was made of blood. The source is a person aged 18 to 70 in good health. This chain connects TRBV5-6 to TRBJ1-3, with D hard to call. Here the CDR3 reads CASSLAHSGNTIYF. The CDR3 DNA sequence: TGTGCCAGCAGCTTGGCCCACTCTGGAAACACCATATATTTT.